The next 18 T cell receptor beta chains were all read from a single sample in a study of cytomegalovirus exposure and HLA in healthy donors. Primers for the PCR totalled 60 Vbeta and 13 Jbeta. The method was immunoSEQ multiplex PCR; TCRdb's version includes in-frame clones alone and lacks a portion of them. The sample consists of some 160,000 clones, 75% to 90% of them appearing once. Sequencing was carried out using PBMCs. These TCRs come from a woman in her late teens or twenties in good health and CMV-seronegative.

V and J are TRBV28 and TRBJ2-7; no clear D. Trimming shortened V by 3 bases and J by 2 bases, and 8 bases separated the two germline ends. The CDR3 extends over 13 amino acids. Per germline, CDR1 MDHEN and CDR2 SYDVKM. The CDR3 region is CASSFTVTYEQYF. In nucleotides, the CDR3 is TGTGCCAGCAGTTTTACAGTTACCTACGAGCAGTACTTC.

The rearrangement uses TRBV29-1 and TRBJ1-1; D gene ambiguous. CDR3 size: 11 residues. In germline, CDR1 is SQVTM, CDR2 ANQGSEA. Between the trimmed V and J ends, which lost 6 bases and 0 bases, there was a span of 5 bases. CDR3 nucleotides: TGCAGCGTGGCAGTGAACACTGAAGCTTTCTTT. Amino acid sequence: CSVAVNTEAFF.

This clone was seen a few times. The chain couples TRBV5-5 to TRBJ2-7; D is possibly TRBD1 (6 bases). Germline assignment: CDR1 SGHKS and CDR2 YYEKEE (reference sequence). V was trimmed by 0 bases and J by 3 bases, leaving 7 bases between them. The CDR3 runs to 13 residues. In DNA form, the CDR3 reads TGTGCCAGCAGCTTGGCCAGGGGCTACGAGCAGTACTTC. It specifies CASSLARGYEQYF.

V gene TRBV7-9 combines with J gene TRBJ2-5; 10 positions match TRBD1. The V segment lost 3 bases and the J segment 2 bases; nucleotides outside the gene matches: 6. This CDR3 contains 16 residues. The germline CDR1 and CDR2 sequences are SEHNR and FQNEAQ (reference sequence). CDR3 protein: CASSFQRTGGQETQYF. CDR3 coding DNA: TGTGCCAGCAGCTTCCAACGGACAGGGGGTCAAGAGACCCAGTACTTC. Based on the CDR3 plus reference TRBV7-9 and TRBJ2-5, the full variable domain is DTGVSQNPRHKITKRGQNVTFRCDPISEHNRLYWYRQTLGQGPEFLTYFQNEAQLEKSRLLSDRFSAERPKGSFSTLEIQRTEQGDSAMYLCASSFQRTGGQETQYFGPGTRLLVL.

The chain carries TRBV19 and TRBJ2-4; TRBD1 matches 7 bases. The J segment lost 7 bases and the V segment lost 6 bases, leaving 9 bases of the junction unmatched. Germline CDR1 reads LNHDA; CDR2 reads SQIVND (reference sequence). The CDR3 is 14 amino acids. CDR3: CASRSNRGRNIQYF. CDR3 coding DNA: TGTGCCAGTAGGAGTAACAGGGGACGGAACATTCAGTACTTC.

The rearrangement joins TRBV10-3 to TRBJ1-5, with TRBD1 as a possible D gene (6 bases). V was clipped by 6 bases and J by 0 bases, with 15 bases between them. Germline assignment: CDR1 ENHRY and CDR2 SYGVKD. The CDR3 spans 16 residues. CDR3 sequence (DNA): TGTGCCATCAGATCAGGGGCCCCTTATAGCAATCAGCCCCAGCATTTT. Protein sequence: CAIRSGAPYSNQPQHF.

This clone was recorded once. The chain is built from TRBV27 and TRBJ1-1; 7 bases agree with TRBD1. With 5 bases clipped from V and 1 base from J, the junction kept 7 bases outside the gene matches. Germline CDR1 and CDR2: MNHEY and SMNVEV (reference sequence). CDR3 length: 15 amino acids. The CDR3 spells CASSTPTGRNTEAFF. The CDR3 DNA is TGTGCCAGCAGTACCCCGACAGGGAGGAACACTGAAGCTTTCTTT.

CDR3 residues: CASSQELAQGVDTQYF. CDR3 in DNA: TGCGCCAGCAGCCAAGAGCTAGCCCAGGGGGTAGATACGCAGTATTTT. The rearrangement uses TRBV4-1 and TRBJ2-3; TRBD1 matches 7 bases. Germline loops: CDR1 MGHRA, CDR2 YSYEKL. With V trimmed by 0 bases and J by 5 bases, 8 bases remained unmatched. This CDR3 has 16 amino acids.

This clone has a single count. Its ends do not fully match the called genes, so a read error is possible. The chain has TRBV10-3 and TRBJ1-2; weak D call: TRBD1 (6 bases). Germline V lookup: CDR1 ENHRY, CDR2 SYGVKD. The CDR3 contains 10 residues. The CDR3 spells CALRTDGYTF. As DNA, the CDR3 is TGTGCCCTCAGGACAGATGGCTACACCTTC.

The rearrangement uses TRBV5-6 and TRBJ1-1; weak D call: TRBD1 (6 bases). The CDR3 contains 15 residues. CDR1 is SGHDT, CDR2 YYEEEE, per germline. Trimming left V 7 bases short and J 1 base short, with 17 bases between. The chain's CDR3 is CASGASEGGNTEAFF. The CDR3 DNA follows: TGTGCCAGCGGGGCGAGTGAAGGGGGGAACACTGAAGCTTTCTTT.

The V gene is TRBV10-2, the J gene TRBJ2-7; 9 nucleotides line up with TRBD2. The V and J ends lost 3 bases and 2 bases, in that order; junction bases with no gene match: 2. From germline, CDR1 is WSHSY and CDR2 SAAADI. The CDR3 runs 14 residues. In DNA, the CDR3 is TGCGCCAGCAGTGATAGCGGGAGTCCCTACGAGCAGTACTTC. Its translation: CASSDSGSPYEQYF.

This rearrangement joins TRBV29-1 to TRBJ2-3, with a tentative D call TRBD2 (6 bases). Per the germline V gene, CDR1 is SQVTM and CDR2 is ANQGSEA. CDR3 length: 12 amino acids. Trimming left V 4 bases short and J 3 bases short, with 8 bases between. The CDR3 bases are TGCAGCGTTGGGGAGGCGACAGATACGCAGTATTTT. This translates into CSVGEATDTQYF.

The rearrangement uses TRBV6-5 and TRBJ2-5, with unresolved D. V gave up 2 bases and J gave up 5 bases, with 18 bases separating them. Germline V gene data show CDR1 as MNHEY and CDR2 as SVGAGI. CDR3 length: 16 amino acids. The CDR3 here is CASSYRADIPTETQYF. The CDR3 region has the DNA TGTGCCAGCAGTTACCGAGCTGACATACCAACGGAGACCCAGTACTTC.

This sequence joins TRBV6-1 and TRBJ1-1; 7 bases fit TRBD1. This CDR3 has 19 residues. Germline lookup yields CDR1 MNHNS and CDR2 SASEGT. Trimming cost V 1 base and J 0 bases; bases outside gene matches: 14. The CDR3 DNA sequence: TGTGCCAGCAGTGAAGTTAACAGGGGTCTTGGAGAAATGAACACTGAAGCTTTCTTT. It translates to CASSEVNRGLGEMNTEAFF.

The chain combines TRBV7-3 with TRBJ2-2, with D perhaps TRBD1 (6 bases). The CDR3 runs to 17 residues. With 5 bases removed from V and 5 bases from J, the gap between germline ends came to 21 bases. In germline, CDR1 is SGHTA, CDR2 FQGTGA. The CDR3 region has the DNA TGTGCCAGCAGCCACTCAGGTGGGGGCGTTGGGACCGGGGAGCTGTTTTTT. Translating it yields CASSHSGGGVGTGELFF. The full variable domain, rest sourced from reference TRBV7-3 and TRBJ2-2, is GAGVSQTPSNKVTEKGKYVELRCDPISGHTALYWYRQSLGQGPEFLIYFQGTGAADDSGLPNDRFFAVRPEGSVSTLKIQRTERGDSAVYLCASSHSGGGVGTGELFFGEGSRLTVL.

This rearrangement joins TRBV10-3 to TRBJ1-3; 8 nucleotides match TRBD1. This CDR3 is 15 amino acids long. J gave up 2 bases and V 3 bases, and 3 bases lay outside the gene matches. Germline V gene data show CDR1 as ENHRY and CDR2 as SYGVKD. The CDR3 sequence: CAISETGGTGNTIYF. The CDR3 DNA follows: TGTGCCATCAGTGAAACAGGGGGAACTGGAAACACCATATATTTT.

This chain connects TRBV11-1 to TRBJ2-1; 8 bases match TRBD2. This CDR3 spans 16 amino acids. Losses at the gene ends were 5 bases for V and 2 bases for J; bases not matched to a gene: 8. Per the germline V gene, CDR1 is SGHAT and CDR2 is FQDESV (reference sequence). CDR3 amino acids: CASSRYVLAAYNEQFF. CDR3 nucleotides: TGTGCCAGCAGCCGTTACGTACTAGCGGCCTACAATGAGCAGTTCTTC.

The CDR3 DNA follows: TGTGCCAGCAGCTTAGTGGGCAGGGGGCAAACTTTCTTT. It codes for CASSLVGRGQTFF. This rearrangement joins TRBV11-2 to TRBJ1-1, with 8 bases fitting TRBD1. Germline CDR1 reads SGHAT; CDR2 reads FQNNGV. V shed 1 base and J 12 bases; nucleotides not matched to a gene: 7. The CDR3 has 13 amino acids.